This T cell receptor (beta chain) was sequenced during a study of cytomegalovirus exposure and HLA in healthy donors. General study findings and limits: A few chains tied to CMV proved CMV antigen-specific in vitro.

PCR primers comprised 60 Vbeta and 13 Jbeta primers. Libraries were prepared by immunoSEQ multiplex PCR; TCRdb keeps only in-frame clonotypes and omits some of them. The data hold approximately 79,000 clones, with 60% to 80% observed a single time. This CDR3 has 13 residues. The V and J ends lost 6 bases and 3 bases, in that order; junction bases with no gene match: 0. The germline CDR1 and CDR2 sequences are MDHEN and SYDVKM. As for this clone: The antigen is undetermined.

The sequence derives from a boy younger than 18 in good health and CMV-seronegative. This chain uses TRBV28 with TRBJ1-5; 9 nucleotides match TRBD1. The sample consisted of PBMCs. CDR3 protein: CASRQGANQPQHF. The CDR3 nucleotides read TGTGCCAGCAGACAGGGGGCCAATCAGCCCCAGCATTTT.